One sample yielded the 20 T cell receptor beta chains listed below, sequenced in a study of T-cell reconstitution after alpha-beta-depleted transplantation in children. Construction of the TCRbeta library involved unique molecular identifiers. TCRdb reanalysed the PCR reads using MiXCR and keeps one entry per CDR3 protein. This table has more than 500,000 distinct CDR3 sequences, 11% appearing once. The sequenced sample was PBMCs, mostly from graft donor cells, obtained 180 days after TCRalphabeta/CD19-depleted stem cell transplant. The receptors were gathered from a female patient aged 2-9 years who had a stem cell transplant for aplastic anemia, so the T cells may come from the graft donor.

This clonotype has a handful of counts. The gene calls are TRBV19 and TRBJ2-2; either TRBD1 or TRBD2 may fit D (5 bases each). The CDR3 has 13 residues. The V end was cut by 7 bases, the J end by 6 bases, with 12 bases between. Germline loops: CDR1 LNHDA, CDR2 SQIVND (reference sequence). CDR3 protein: CASKAQGPGELFF. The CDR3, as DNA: TGTGCCAGTAAAGCGCAGGGACCCGGGGAGCTGTTTTTT. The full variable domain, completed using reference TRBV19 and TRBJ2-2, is DGGITQSPKYLFRKEGQNVTLSCEQNLNHDAMYWYRQDPGQGLRLIYYSQIVNDFQKGDIAEGYSVSREKKESFPLTVTSAQKNPTAFYLCASKAQGPGELFFGEGSRLTVL.

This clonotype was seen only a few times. CDR3 sequence reads: CSARRGVAFF. The CDR3 bases are TGCAGTGCTAGGAGGGGGGTAGCTTTCTTT. The chain links TRBV20-1 to TRBJ1-1; D possibly corresponds to TRBD1 (6 bases). The CDR3 runs 10 residues. V was trimmed by 3 bases and J by 10 bases, leaving 9 bases between them. Germline V CDR1 and CDR2: DFQATT, SNEGSKA (reference sequence).

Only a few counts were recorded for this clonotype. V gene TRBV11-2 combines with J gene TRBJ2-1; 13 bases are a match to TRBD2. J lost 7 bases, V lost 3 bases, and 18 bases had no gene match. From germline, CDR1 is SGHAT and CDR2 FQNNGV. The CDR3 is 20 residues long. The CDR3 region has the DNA TGTGCCAGCAGCTTGCCCCCGAGAACTAGCGGGAGGGCCAAAGGGAATGAGCAGTTCTTC. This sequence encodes CASSLPPRTSGRAKGNEQFF.

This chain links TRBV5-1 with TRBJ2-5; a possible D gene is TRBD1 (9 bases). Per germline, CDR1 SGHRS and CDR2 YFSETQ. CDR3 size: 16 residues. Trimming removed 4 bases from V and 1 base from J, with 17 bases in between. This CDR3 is CASSPAGGQGQETQYF. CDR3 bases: TGCGCCAGCAGCCCTGCGGGGGGACAGGGCCAAGAGACCCAGTACTTC.

CDR3 sequence: CASSWAGGAGELFF. In nucleotides, the CDR3 is TGTGCCAGCAGTTGGGCTGGGGGAGCCGGGGAGCTGTTTTTT. The rearrangement uses TRBV12-3 or TRBV12-4 and TRBJ2-2; D possibly uses TRBD1 or TRBD2 (5 bases each). The CDR3 totals 14 residues. Trimming took 4 bases from V and 6 from J, leaving 12 bases between them.

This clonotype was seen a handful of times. CDR3 amino acids: CASSTRQGWDYEQYF. The CDR3 DNA reads TGTGCCAGCAGTACCCGCCAGGGTTGGGACTACGAGCAGTACTTC. V and J are TRBV12-3 or TRBV12-4 and TRBJ2-7; TRBD1 is a possible D gene (5 bases). V was shortened by 5 bases and J by 3 bases, with 17 bases between the two germline ends. The CDR3 totals 15 residues.

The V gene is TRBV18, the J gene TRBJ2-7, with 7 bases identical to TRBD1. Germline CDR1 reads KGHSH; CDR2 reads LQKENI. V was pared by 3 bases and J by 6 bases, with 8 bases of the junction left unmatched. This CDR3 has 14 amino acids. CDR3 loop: CASSPRDSTSEQYF. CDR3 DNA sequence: TGTGCCAGCTCACCCAGGGACAGTACTTCCGAGCAGTACTTC.

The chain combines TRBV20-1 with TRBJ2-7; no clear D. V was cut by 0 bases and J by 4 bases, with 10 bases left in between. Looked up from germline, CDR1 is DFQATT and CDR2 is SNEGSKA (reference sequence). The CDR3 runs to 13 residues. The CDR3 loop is CSARDLGNYEQYF. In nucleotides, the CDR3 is TGCAGTGCTAGAGATCTCGGCAATTACGAGCAGTACTTC.

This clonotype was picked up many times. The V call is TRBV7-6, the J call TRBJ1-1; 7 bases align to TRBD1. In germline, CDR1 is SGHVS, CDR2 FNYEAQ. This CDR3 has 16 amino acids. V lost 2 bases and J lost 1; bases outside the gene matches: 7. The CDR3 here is CASSLSRGRRNTEAFF. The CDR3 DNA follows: TGTGCCAGCAGCTTATCCAGGGGGAGAAGGAACACTGAAGCTTTCTTT.

Written as DNA, the CDR3 is TGTGCCAGCAGTCTCAAGGGGGACGACAATGAGCAGTTCTTC. The encoded protein is CASSLKGDDNEQFF. The genes are TRBV27 and TRBJ2-1, with a possible D match to TRBD1 (6 bases). CDR1 MNHEY and CDR2 SMNVEV come from the germline V gene (reference sequence). Trimming left V 5 bases short and J 5 bases short, with 13 bases between. The CDR3 spans 14 residues.

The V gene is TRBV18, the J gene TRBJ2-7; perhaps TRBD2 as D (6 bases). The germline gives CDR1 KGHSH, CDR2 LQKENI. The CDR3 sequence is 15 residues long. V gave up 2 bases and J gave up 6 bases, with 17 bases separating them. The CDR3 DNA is TGTGCCAGCTCACCAGCCGGGACTTCGCTTCGCGAGCAGTACTTC. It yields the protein CASSPAGTSLREQYF.

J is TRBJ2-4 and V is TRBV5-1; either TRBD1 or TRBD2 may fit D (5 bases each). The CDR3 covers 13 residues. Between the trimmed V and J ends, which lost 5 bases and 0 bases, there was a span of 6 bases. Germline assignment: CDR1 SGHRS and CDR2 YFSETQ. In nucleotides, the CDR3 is TGCGCCAGCAGGGGGGTAGCCAAAAACATTCAGTACTTC. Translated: CASRGVAKNIQYF.

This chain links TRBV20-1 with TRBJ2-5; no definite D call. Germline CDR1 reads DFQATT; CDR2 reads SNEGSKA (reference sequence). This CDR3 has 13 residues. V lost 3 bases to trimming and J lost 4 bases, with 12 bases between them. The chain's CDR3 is CSASLPGRETQYF. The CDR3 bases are TGCAGTGCTAGTCTCCCAGGAAGAGAGACCCAGTACTTC.

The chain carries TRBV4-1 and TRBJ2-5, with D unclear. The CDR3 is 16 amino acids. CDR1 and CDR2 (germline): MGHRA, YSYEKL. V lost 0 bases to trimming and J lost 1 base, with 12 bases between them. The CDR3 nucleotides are TGCGCCAGCAGCCAAGACGGGTCTCGCCTCCAAGAGACCCAGTACTTC. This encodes CASSQDGSRLQETQYF.

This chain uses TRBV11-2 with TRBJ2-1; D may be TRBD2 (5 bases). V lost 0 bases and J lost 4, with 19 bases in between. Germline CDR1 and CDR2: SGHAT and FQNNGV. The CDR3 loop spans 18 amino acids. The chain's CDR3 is CASSLERAGGYKYNEQFF. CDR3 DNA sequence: TGTGCCAGCAGCTTAGAGCGCGCGGGTGGGTACAAGTACAATGAGCAGTTCTTC.

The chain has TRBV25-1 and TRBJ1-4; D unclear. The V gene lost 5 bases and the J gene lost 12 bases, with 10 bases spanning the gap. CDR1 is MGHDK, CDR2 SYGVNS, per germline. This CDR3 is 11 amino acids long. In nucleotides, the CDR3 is TGTGCCAGCAGTCGCAGAGAACAACTGTTTTTT. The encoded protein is CASSRREQLFF.

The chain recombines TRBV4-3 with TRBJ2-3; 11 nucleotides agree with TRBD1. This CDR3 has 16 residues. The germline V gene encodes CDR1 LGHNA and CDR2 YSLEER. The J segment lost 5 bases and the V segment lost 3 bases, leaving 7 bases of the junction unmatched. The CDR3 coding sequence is TGCGCCAGCAGCCACTTAACGGGACAGGGGGGAGATACGCAGTATTTT. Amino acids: CASSHLTGQGGDTQYF.

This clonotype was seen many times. The CDR3 sequence: CASRAPSGGPRDTQYF. The CDR3 coding sequence is TGTGCCAGCAGGGCCCCTAGCGGGGGGCCGCGGGATACGCAGTATTTT. The J gene is TRBJ2-3, the V gene TRBV12-3 or TRBV12-4; TRBD2 matches at 11 bases. The CDR3 sequence is 16 residues long. V dropped 6 bases and J dropped 6; count of bases not matched to a gene: 11.

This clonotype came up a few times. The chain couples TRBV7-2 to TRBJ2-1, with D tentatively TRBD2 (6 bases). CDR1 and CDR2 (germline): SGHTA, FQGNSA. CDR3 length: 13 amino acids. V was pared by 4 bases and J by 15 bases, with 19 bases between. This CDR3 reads CASSSGLRGVGFF. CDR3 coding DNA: TGTGCCAGCAGCTCGGGACTCCGGGGAGTTGGGTTCTTC.

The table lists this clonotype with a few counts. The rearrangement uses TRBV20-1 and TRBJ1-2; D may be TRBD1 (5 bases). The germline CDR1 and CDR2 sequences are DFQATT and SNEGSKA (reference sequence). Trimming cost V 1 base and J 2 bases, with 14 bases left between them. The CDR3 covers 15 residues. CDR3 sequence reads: CSARVPQDWNYGYTF. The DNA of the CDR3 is TGCAGTGCTAGAGTTCCACAGGATTGGAACTATGGCTACACCTTC.